This T cell receptor beta chain stems from a study of blood T cell repertoires in COVID-19. Assay used: immunoSEQ multiplex PCR; TCRdb lists only in-frame clones, some missing. This table has some 200,000 clones, 81% appearing once. V dropped 6 bases and J dropped 0 bases, with 13 bases sitting between them. This CDR3 spans 15 amino acids. Germline lookup yields CDR1 MNHEY and CDR2 SVGAGI. The sequencing input was PBMCs or T cells enriched from blood (not recorded which). This receptor was taken from a woman between 50 and 59 years old with acute COVID-19. The chain joins TRBV6-5 to TRBJ2-3; unclear D gene. The CDR3 is CASRPSLASTDTQYF. The DNA of the CDR3 is TGTGCCAGCAGGCCCTCCCTGGCTAGCACAGATACGCAGTATTTT.